This T cell receptor (beta chain) was identified in a study of T cells after yellow fever vaccination. The germline V gene has CDR1 MNHEY and CDR2 SVGAGI. CDR3 length: 13 residues. V shed 5 bases and J shed 7 bases, with 14 bases lying between them. One entry per CDR3 protein results from TCRdb running MiXCR on the 5' RACE reads. Found here are 300,000 to 350,000 distinct CDR3 sequences, roughly 8.6% of them singletons; the top ten hold 17%. The chain has TRBV6-5 and TRBJ2-5; D ambiguous. The receptor comes from a man aged 18 to 35 who received the YFV17D yellow fever vaccine. Sequenced here: PBMCs, sampled about 41 days after the first yellow fever vaccination. In DNA, the CDR3 is TGTGCCAGCAGTAACACGGCCATGGGGACCCAGTACTTC. It is translated as CASSNTAMGTQYF.